The 27 T cell receptor beta chains reported below all come from one sample, sequenced in a study of technical replicates of blood from a few donors. Assay used: immunoSEQ multiplex PCR; TCRdb lists only in-frame clones, some missing. This sample has roughly 61,000 clones, with 97% found just once. Specimen: T cells isolated from PBMCs. The receptors come from a human donor in good health.

V and J are TRBV9 and TRBJ1-1, with TRBD1 matching 7 bases. Germline values: CDR1 SGDLS, CDR2 YYNGEE. The V gene end was trimmed by 4 bases and the J gene end by 7 bases; junction bases not matched to a gene: 10. The length of the CDR3 is 14 residues. The CDR3 here is CASSHLRDSDEAFF. The CDR3 region has the DNA TGTGCCAGCAGCCACCTCCGGGACAGTGATGAAGCTTTCTTT. The complete variable domain, with remaining parts taken from reference TRBV9 and TRBJ1-1, reads DSGVTQTPKHLITATGQRVTLRCSPRSGDLSVYWYQQSLDQGLQFLIQYYNGEERAKGNILERFSAQQFPDLHSELNLSSLELGDSALYFCASSHLRDSDEAFFGQGTRLTVV.

The chain employs TRBV7-9 and TRBJ2-2; TRBD1 aligns across 7 bases. The CDR3 length is 13 residues. With V trimmed by 5 bases and J by 9 bases, 6 bases remained unmatched. Germline assignment: CDR1 SEHNR and CDR2 FQNEAQ (reference sequence). The CDR3: CASSPPTGRELFF. Written as DNA, the CDR3 is TGTGCCAGCAGCCCCCCGACAGGGAGGGAGCTGTTTTTT.

CDR3 protein: CASSEVAGYTDTQYF. The CDR3 coding sequence is TGTGCCAGCAGTGAGGTAGCGGGGTACACAGATACGCAGTATTTT. The rearrangement uses TRBV6-1 and TRBJ2-3, with 8 bases identical to TRBD2. CDR3 length: 15 amino acids. CDR1 MNHNS and CDR2 SASEGT come from the germline V gene. After removal of 3 bases from V and 2 bases from J, the junction contained 4 bases not matched to a gene.

The gene calls are TRBV11-3 and TRBJ2-2, with 7 bases fitting TRBD2. Germline V CDR1 and CDR2: SGHNT, YENEEA. Trimming cost V 2 bases and J 0 bases; bases outside gene matches: 0. The CDR3 is made up of 15 amino acids. In DNA form, the CDR3 reads TGTGCCAGCAGCTTAAGCGGGGCGAACACCGGGGAGCTGTTTTTT. Amino acid sequence: CASSLSGANTGELFF.

The chain uses TRBV11-3 and TRBJ1-1, with D uncertain. The V end was cut by 3 bases, the J end by 4 bases, with 6 bases between. The length of the CDR3 is 12 residues. CDR1 SGHNT and CDR2 YENEEA come from the germline V gene. CDR3 DNA sequence: TGTGCCAGCAGCTTCTCCCCCACTGAAGCTTTCTTT. It specifies CASSFSPTEAFF.

The rearrangement links TRBV29-1 to TRBJ2-5, with 9 bases aligning to TRBD1. Germline loops: CDR1 SQVTM, CDR2 ANQGSEA. J gave up 5 bases and V 6 bases, and 10 bases lay outside the gene matches. This CDR3 region has 14 residues. The CDR3 spells CSVATGGEIETQYF. CDR3 DNA: TGCAGCGTCGCTACAGGGGGCGAGATTGAGACCCAGTACTTC.

The V and J genes are TRBV5-1 and TRBJ1-1; no firm D call. Looked up from germline, CDR1 is SGHRS and CDR2 is YFSETQ. The CDR3 has 14 residues. V gave up 2 bases and J gave up 1 base, with 9 bases separating them. The CDR3 region is CASSFEGTNTEAFF. CDR3 DNA: TGCGCCAGCAGCTTTGAGGGTACGAACACTGAAGCTTTCTTT.

This chain connects TRBV19 to TRBJ1-1; the D is unclear. Germline assignment: CDR1 LNHDA and CDR2 SQIVND (reference sequence). There are 14 residues in the CDR3. The germline V and J ends were trimmed by 5 bases and 0 bases, with 10 bases remaining between them. The DNA for the CDR3 is TGTGCCAGTAGTTCAGAGGCTGTGAACACTGAAGCTTTCTTT. As protein: CASSSEAVNTEAFF.

The V gene is TRBV5-4, the J gene TRBJ2-1; 9 nucleotides line up with TRBD2. Germline assignment: CDR1 SGHNT and CDR2 YYREEE (reference sequence). This CDR3 contains 16 residues. The V segment lost 0 bases and the J segment 7 bases; nucleotides outside the gene matches: 8. In DNA, the CDR3 is TGTGCCAGCAGCTTGGCCGGGCGGGGGGGCGGGAATGAGCAGTTCTTC. Translated, it gives CASSLAGRGGGNEQFF. Filled out from reference TRBV5-4 and TRBJ2-1, the complete variable domain reads ETGVTQSPTHLIKTRGQQVTLRCSSQSGHNTVSWYQQALGQGPQFIFQYYREEENGRGNFPPRFSGLQFPNYSSELNVNALELDDSALYLCASSLAGRGGGNEQFFGPGTRLTVL.

The chain links TRBV18 to TRBJ1-6; possibly TRBD1 for D (6 bases). Germline V gene lookup returns CDR1 KGHSH and CDR2 LQKENI. With 3 bases removed from V and 8 bases from J, the gap between germline ends came to 17 bases. CDR3 size: 16 residues. The CDR3 here is CASSPKRGGWDSPLHF. In DNA, the CDR3 is TGTGCCAGCTCACCTAAACGTGGGGGCTGGGATTCACCCCTCCACTTT.

The chain has TRBV6-1 and TRBJ1-2; TRBD1 is a possible D gene (6 bases). CDR1 is MNHNS, CDR2 SASEGT, per germline. CDR3 length equals 12 residues. The germline V and J ends were trimmed by 10 bases and 8 bases, with 17 bases remaining between them. The CDR3 DNA sequence: TGTGCCAATTCCGGGACAACCTCAGGCTACACCTTC. Translating gives CANSGTTSGYTF.

This chain connects TRBV9 to TRBJ2-1; possibly TRBD2 for D (7 bases). Germline-derived CDR1 and CDR2 are SGDLS and YYNGEE. Trimming left V 3 bases short and J 6 bases short, with 10 bases between. The CDR3 spans 13 residues. CDR3 sequence reads: CASSAGGSNEQFF. The DNA of the CDR3 is TGTGCCAGCAGCGCGGGGGGCTCCAATGAGCAGTTCTTC.

The chain links TRBV11-3 to TRBJ1-2; 9 nucleotides agree with TRBD1. The CDR3 length is 15 residues. Germline lookup yields CDR1 SGHNT and CDR2 YENEEA. Trimming removed 1 base from V and 6 bases from J; junction bases left unmatched: 6. The chain's CDR3 is CASSLGGQGVDGYTF. The CDR3 coding sequence is TGTGCCAGCAGCTTAGGGGGACAGGGAGTCGATGGCTACACCTTC.

The rearrangement joins TRBV27 to TRBJ2-3; TRBD2 aligns across 10 bases. The CDR3 is 17 amino acids. J lost 1 base, V lost 1 base, and 5 bases had no gene match. Per the germline V gene, CDR1 is MNHEY and CDR2 is SMNVEV (reference sequence). The CDR3 here is CASSLYSLAGGTDTQYF. Here the CDR3 DNA reads TGTGCCAGCAGTTTATACTCTCTAGCGGGGGGCACAGATACGCAGTATTTT.

CDR3 sequence: CASSLDGRATEAFF. The CDR3 DNA sequence: TGTGCCAGCAGCTTAGACGGGAGGGCGACTGAAGCTTTCTTT. This sequence joins TRBV7-6 and TRBJ1-1; no reliable D call. Germline-derived CDR1 and CDR2 are SGHVS and FNYEAQ. V gave up 1 base and J gave up 5 bases, with 11 bases separating them. CDR3 length: 14 amino acids. Filled out from reference TRBV7-6 and TRBJ1-1, the complete variable domain reads GAGVSQSPRYKVTKRGQDVALRCDPISGHVSLYWYRQALGQGPEFLTYFNYEAQQDKSGLPNDRFSAERPEGSISTLTIQRTEQRDSAMYRCASSLDGRATEAFFGQGTRLTVV.

This sequence joins TRBV5-4 and TRBJ2-3; the match to TRBD2 covers 13 bases. Germline lookup yields CDR1 SGHNT and CDR2 YYREEE (reference sequence). This CDR3 comprises 17 residues. Germline trimming cut 2 bases from V and 0 bases from J; bases unmatched to any gene: 3. The CDR3 nucleotides read TGTGCCAGCAGCTTCCGGACTAGCGGGAGTAGCACAGATACGCAGTATTTT. This encodes CASSFRTSGSSTDTQYF. The complete variable domain, with remaining parts taken from reference TRBV5-4 and TRBJ2-3, reads ETGVTQSPTHLIKTRGQQVTLRCSSQSGHNTVSWYQQALGQGPQFIFQYYREEENGRGNFPPRFSGLQFPNYSSELNVNALELDDSALYLCASSFRTSGSSTDTQYFGPGTRLTVL.

The DNA for the CDR3 is TGTGCCAGCAGTAAGCCCGGAAACACCATATATTTT. It yields the protein CASSKPGNTIYF. V and J are TRBV6-5 and TRBJ1-3; D not resolved. Per germline, CDR1 MNHEY and CDR2 SVGAGI. Trimming pared 5 bases from V and 4 bases from J, leaving 6 bases between. CDR3 length: 12 residues.

V usage is TRBV4-1 and J usage is TRBJ1-4; the D is unclear. This CDR3 is 15 amino acids long. Trimming took off 2 bases at V and 0 bases at J, with 7 bases between the two ends. Germline V gene data show CDR1 as MGHRA and CDR2 as YSYEKL. CDR3 loop: CASSQNFATNEKLFF. The CDR3 DNA is TGCGCCAGCAGCCAAAACTTTGCAACTAATGAAAAACTGTTTTTT.

V gene TRBV29-1 combines with J gene TRBJ2-7; D uncertain. The CDR3 covers 15 residues. Trimming pared 3 bases from V and 2 bases from J, leaving 17 bases between. CDR1 SQVTM and CDR2 ANQGSEA come from the germline V gene. This chain's CDR3 is CSVDASYDTPYEQYF. The CDR3 DNA is TGCAGCGTTGATGCCTCCTATGACACCCCCTACGAGCAGTACTTC.

The chain has TRBV30 and TRBJ1-2; no firm D call. Trimming removed 3 bases from V and 7 bases from J, with 9 bases in between. Germline V CDR1 and CDR2: GTSNPN, SVGIG (reference sequence). This CDR3 is 11 amino acids long. The CDR3 here is CAWRAPGGYTF. For the CDR3, the DNA is TGTGCCTGGAGGGCTCCAGGTGGCTACACCTTC.

The CDR3 here is CASSLVVDLETQYF. CDR3 nucleotides: TGCGCCAGCAGCTTGGTGGTAGATCTGGAGACCCAGTACTTC. This chain links TRBV5-1 with TRBJ2-5; no reliable D call. The ends were cut back, 0 bases at V and 5 bases at J, with 11 bases in the middle. Germline V gene lookup returns CDR1 SGHRS and CDR2 YFSETQ. This CDR3 has 14 amino acids.

This chain links TRBV2 with TRBJ2-3, with 13 bases lining up with TRBD2. CDR1 SNHLY and CDR2 FYNNEI come from the germline V gene. V was clipped by 5 bases and J by 1 base; unmatched bases: 3. This CDR3 contains 16 residues. The CDR3, as DNA: TGTGCCAGCAGTCCGGGACTAGCGGGGCGCACAGATACGCAGTATTTT. Translating it yields CASSPGLAGRTDTQYF.

The V and J genes are TRBV4-2 and TRBJ2-1; a possible D gene is TRBD2 (5 bases). Germline V CDR1 and CDR2: LGHNA, YNFKEQ. V dropped 4 bases and J dropped 4 bases, with 23 bases sitting between them. The length of the CDR3 is 18 residues. In DNA form, the CDR3 reads TGTGCCAGCAGCCTCCAAGGGCGGCCGGGATTTGGGTACAATGAGCAGTTCTTC. Its translation: CASSLQGRPGFGYNEQFF.

V usage is TRBV30 and J usage is TRBJ2-5, with D unclear. V lost 1 base, J lost 4 bases, and 7 bases lay in between. The CDR3 has 12 residues. The germline V gene encodes CDR1 GTSNPN and CDR2 SVGIG (reference sequence). This CDR3 is CAWSGPGETQYF. DNA for the CDR3: TGTGCCTGGAGTGGACCGGGAGAGACCCAGTACTTC. Full variable domain (remainder filled in from reference TRBV30 and TRBJ2-5): SQTIHQWPATLVQPVGSPLSLECTVEGTSNPNLYWYRQAAGRGLQLLFYSVGIGQISSEVPQNLSASRPQDRQFILSSKKLLLSDSGFYLCAWSGPGETQYFGPGTRLLVL.

The rearrangement uses TRBV5-1 and TRBJ1-2; tentative D call: TRBD1 (6 bases). The CDR3 contains 15 residues. Trimming removed 1 base at V and 8 bases at J, with 18 bases between. Germline V gene data show CDR1 as SGHRS and CDR2 as YFSETQ. CDR3 sequence (DNA): TGCGCCAGCAGCTTGTATAGCAGGGGAACGGGCGGCTACACCTTC. Encoded protein: CASSLYSRGTGGYTF.

The V call is TRBV18, the J call TRBJ1-3; 9 bases are a match to TRBD1. J gave up 2 bases and V 11 bases, and 13 bases lay outside the gene matches. CDR1 KGHSH and CDR2 LQKENI come from the germline V gene. This CDR3 has 16 residues. CDR3 bases: TGTGCCTTATTCCGGGGACAGGGCACACCTGGAAACACCATATATTTT. Translated: CALFRGQGTPGNTIYF.

The V gene is TRBV6-1, the J gene TRBJ2-7; TRBD2 matches 8 bases. The CDR3 totals 14 residues. Germline loops: CDR1 MNHNS, CDR2 SASEGT. V lost 4 bases, J lost 2 bases, and 4 bases stayed unmatched. The DNA for the CDR3 is TGTGCCAGCAGTGCTCGGGAGGGTGCCTACGAGCAGTACTTC. It encodes CASSAREGAYEQYF.